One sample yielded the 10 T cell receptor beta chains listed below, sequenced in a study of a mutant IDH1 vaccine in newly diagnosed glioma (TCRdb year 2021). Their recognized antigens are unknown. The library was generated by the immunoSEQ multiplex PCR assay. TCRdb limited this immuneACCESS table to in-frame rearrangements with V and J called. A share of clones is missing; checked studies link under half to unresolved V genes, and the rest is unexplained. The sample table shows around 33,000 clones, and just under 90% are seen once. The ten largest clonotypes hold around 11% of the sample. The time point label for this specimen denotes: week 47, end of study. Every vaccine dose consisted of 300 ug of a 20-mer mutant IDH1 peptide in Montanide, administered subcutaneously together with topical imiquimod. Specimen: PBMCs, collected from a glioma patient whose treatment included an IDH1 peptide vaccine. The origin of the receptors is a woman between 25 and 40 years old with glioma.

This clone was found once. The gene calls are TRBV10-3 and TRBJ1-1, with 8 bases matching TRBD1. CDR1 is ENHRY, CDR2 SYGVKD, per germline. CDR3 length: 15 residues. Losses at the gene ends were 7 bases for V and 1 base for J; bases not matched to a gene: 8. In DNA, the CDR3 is TGTGCCATCACCCCGGACAGGGCCAAGAACACTGAAGCTTTCTTT. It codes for CAITPDRAKNTEAFF.

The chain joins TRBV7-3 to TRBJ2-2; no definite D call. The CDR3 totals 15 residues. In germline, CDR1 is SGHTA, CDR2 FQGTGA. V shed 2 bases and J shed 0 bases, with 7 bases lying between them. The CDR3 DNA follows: TGTGCCAGCAGCTTAGGACGGTCGAACACCGGGGAGCTGTTTTTT. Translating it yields CASSLGRSNTGELFF.

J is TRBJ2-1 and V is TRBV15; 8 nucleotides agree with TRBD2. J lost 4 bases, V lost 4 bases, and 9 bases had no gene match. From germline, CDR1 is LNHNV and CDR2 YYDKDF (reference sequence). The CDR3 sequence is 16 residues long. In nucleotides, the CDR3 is TGTGCCACCAGCATAGGGGGGCGGGGGGCATACAATGAGCAGTTCTTC. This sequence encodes CATSIGGRGAYNEQFF.

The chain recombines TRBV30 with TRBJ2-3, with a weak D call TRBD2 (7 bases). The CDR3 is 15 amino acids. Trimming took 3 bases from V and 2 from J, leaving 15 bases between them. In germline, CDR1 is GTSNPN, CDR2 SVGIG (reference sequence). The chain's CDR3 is CAWSPGGLNTDTQYF. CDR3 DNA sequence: TGTGCCTGGAGCCCGGGGGGCCTTAACACAGATACGCAGTATTTT.

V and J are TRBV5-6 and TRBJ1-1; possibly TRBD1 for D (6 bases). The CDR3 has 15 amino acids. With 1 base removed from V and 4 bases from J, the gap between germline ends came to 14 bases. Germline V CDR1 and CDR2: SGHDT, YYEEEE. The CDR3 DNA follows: TGTGCCAGCAGCTTGTCAGGCGCAGGGGTCACTGAAGCTTTCTTT. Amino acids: CASSLSGAGVTEAFF. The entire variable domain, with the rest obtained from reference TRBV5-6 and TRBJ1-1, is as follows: DAGVTQSPTHLIKTRGQQVTLRCSPKSGHDTVSWYQQALGQGPQFIFQYYEEEERQRGNFPDRFSGHQFPNYSSELNVNALLLGDSALYLCASSLSGAGVTEAFFGQGTRLTVV.

The CDR3 region is CASSQALGGGTEAFF. As DNA, the CDR3 is TGCGCCAGCAGCCAAGCTCTGGGAGGGGGCACTGAAGCTTTCTTT. The V gene is TRBV4-3, the J gene TRBJ1-1, with D possibly matching TRBD1 (6 bases). The CDR3 totals 15 residues. The V and J ends lost 1 base and 4 bases respectively, with 13 bases between them. CDR1 LGHNA and CDR2 YSLEER come from the germline V gene.

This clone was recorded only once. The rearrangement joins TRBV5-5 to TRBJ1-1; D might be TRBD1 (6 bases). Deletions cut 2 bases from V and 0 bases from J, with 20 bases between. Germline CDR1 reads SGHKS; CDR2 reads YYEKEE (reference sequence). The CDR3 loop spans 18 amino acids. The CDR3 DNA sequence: TGTGCCAGCAGCTTCGTTACAGGGAACCCTTTCATGAACACTGAAGCTTTCTTT. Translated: CASSFVTGNPFMNTEAFF. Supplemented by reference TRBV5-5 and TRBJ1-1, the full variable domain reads DAGVTQSPTHLIKTRGQQVTLRCSPISGHKSVSWYQQVLGQGPQFIFQYYEKEERGRGNFPDRFSARQFPNYSSELNVNALLLGDSALYLCASSFVTGNPFMNTEAFFGQGTRLTVV.

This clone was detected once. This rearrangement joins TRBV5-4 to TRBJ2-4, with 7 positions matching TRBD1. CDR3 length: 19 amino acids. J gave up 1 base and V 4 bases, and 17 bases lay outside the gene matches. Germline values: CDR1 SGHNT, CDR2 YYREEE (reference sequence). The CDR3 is CASSLVCPTGTAAKNIQYF. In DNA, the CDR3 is TGTGCCAGCAGCCTGGTCTGCCCCACCGGGACAGCCGCCAAAAACATTCAGTACTTC.

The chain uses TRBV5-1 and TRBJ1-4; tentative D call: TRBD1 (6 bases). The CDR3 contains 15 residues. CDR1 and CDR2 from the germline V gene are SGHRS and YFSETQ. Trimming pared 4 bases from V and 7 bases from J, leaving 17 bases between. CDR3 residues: CASSPGAGVGEKLFF. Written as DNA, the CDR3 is TGCGCCAGCAGCCCCGGGGCAGGGGTGGGTGAAAAACTGTTTTTT.

CDR3 residues: CASNSLRTGNTEAFF. CDR3 DNA: TGTGCCAGCAACTCGCTCCGGACGGGGAACACTGAAGCTTTCTTT. The chain joins TRBV27 to TRBJ1-1, with D unresolved. V was clipped by 7 bases and J by 1 base, with 16 bases between them. CDR3 length equals 15 residues. The germline V gene encodes CDR1 MNHEY and CDR2 SMNVEV (reference sequence).